One and the same sample provided the 32 T cell receptor beta chains below, sequenced in a study of T cell changes during pregnancy in multiple sclerosis. Using immunoSEQ multiplex PCR, the repertoire was profiled, and TCRdb retains in-frame clones only, with some absent. Among fewer than 95,000 clones listed, 92% were seen once. The sequences come from peripheral blood, collected in the first trimester of pregnancy. The receptors derive from a female donor in good health, enrolled as a control in a pregnancy study.

This chain's CDR3 is CAWSAGGAYEQYF. DNA for the CDR3: TGTGCCTGGAGCGCGGGGGGGGCCTACGAGCAGTACTTC. J is TRBJ2-7 and V is TRBV30; 9 positions agree with TRBD2. CDR1 and CDR2 from the germline V gene are GTSNPN and SVGIG (reference sequence). The CDR3 is made up of 13 amino acids. The trim removed 3 bases at V and 2 bases at J, leaving 2 bases unmatched.

This chain links TRBV10-1 with TRBJ1-5; 12 bases fit TRBD1. This CDR3 is built from 18 residues. V shed 5 bases, J shed 1 base, and the junction held 9 bases outside the gene matches. CDR1 WNHNN and CDR2 SYGVQD come from the germline V gene (reference sequence). CDR3 bases: TGCGCCAGCAGTTCCGGGACAGGGGGCCATCTGAGCAATCAGCCCCAGCATTTT. Amino acid sequence: CASSSGTGGHLSNQPQHF.

The gene calls are TRBV4-1 and TRBJ2-5, with 7 bases identical to TRBD1. CDR1 is MGHRA and CDR2 is YSYEKL in the germline V gene. J was trimmed by 8 bases and V by 2 bases; bases with no gene match: 17. The CDR3 is 17 residues long. The CDR3 protein is CASSQPLTGDGGGTQYF. In DNA, the CDR3 is TGCGCCAGCAGCCAACCTCTCACAGGGGATGGTGGGGGTACCCAGTACTTC.

This clone was detected only once. This chain links TRBV19 with TRBJ2-2; 9 positions agree with TRBD2. The CDR3 contains 15 residues. Germline V CDR1 and CDR2: LNHDA, SQIVND (reference sequence). Trimming took 5 bases from V and 4 from J; bases not matched to a gene: 5. CDR3 sequence: CASSPRTSVTGELFF. The CDR3 DNA is TGTGCCAGTAGTCCGAGGACTAGCGTCACCGGGGAGCTGTTTTTT.

The J gene is TRBJ2-5, the V gene TRBV30, with D tentatively TRBD2 (5 bases). The V gene's germline CDR1 is GTSNPN and CDR2 SVGIG (reference sequence). V lost 3 bases and J lost 7, with 15 bases in between. The CDR3 totals 13 residues. CDR3 bases: TGTGCCTGGAGGAACGGAGAGCGGTGGACCCAGTACTTC. It is translated as CAWRNGERWTQYF.

The chain couples TRBV5-1 to TRBJ2-1; D may be TRBD1 (6 bases). The V gene lost 3 bases and the J gene lost 8 bases, with 9 bases spanning the gap. Germline CDR1 and CDR2: SGHRS and YFSETQ. This CDR3 comprises 12 residues. CDR3 amino acids: CASSYSGDEQFF. The CDR3 region has the DNA TGCGCCAGCAGCTATTCAGGGGATGAGCAGTTCTTC. Full variable domain (rest looked up from reference TRBV5-1 and TRBJ2-1): KAGVTQTPRYLIKTRGQQVTLSCSPISGHRSVSWYQQTPGQGLQFLFEYFSETQRNKGNFPGRFSGRQFSNSRSEMNVSTLELGDSALYLCASSYSGDEQFFGPGTRLTVL.

The V gene is TRBV28, the J gene TRBJ1-5, with 7 positions matching TRBD1. The germline V gene encodes CDR1 MDHEN and CDR2 SYDVKM. CDR3 length equals 14 residues. The V and J ends lost 5 bases and 9 bases, in that order; junction bases with no gene match: 10. Here the CDR3 DNA reads TGTGCCAGCAGTCCTGACAGGGTGACGGTGCCCCAGCATTTT. It translates to CASSPDRVTVPQHF.

This chain links TRBV7-8 with TRBJ2-1; perhaps TRBD2 as D (6 bases). Looked up from germline, CDR1 is SGHVS and CDR2 is FQNEAQ. The CDR3 spans 16 residues. The germline V and J ends were trimmed by 4 bases and 0 bases, with 13 bases remaining between them. The CDR3 reads CASSSHSSASYNEQFF. The CDR3 DNA follows: TGTGCCAGCAGCTCACATTCTAGCGCCTCCTACAATGAGCAGTTCTTC.

The chain combines TRBV5-1 with TRBJ2-2; 14 bases fit TRBD2. V gave up 4 bases and J gave up 5 bases; unmatched junction bases: 7. Germline V gene lookup returns CDR1 SGHRS and CDR2 YFSETQ. The CDR3 extends over 17 amino acids. The DNA of the CDR3 is TGCGCCAGCAGCCGTGGGACTAGCGGGAGTCGTACCGGGGAGCTGTTTTTT. Its protein product is CASSRGTSGSRTGELFF.

V gene TRBV2 combines with J gene TRBJ2-1; D remains unclear. The length of the CDR3 is 13 residues. V lost 6 bases, J lost 5 bases, and 11 bases lay in between. Germline CDR1 SNHLY, CDR2 FYNNEI. The CDR3 is CASSSRSDNEQFF. The DNA for the CDR3 is TGTGCCAGCAGCTCTAGGTCTGACAATGAGCAGTTCTTC.

This chain connects TRBV9 to TRBJ1-2; D gene uncertain. The CDR3 contains 13 residues. Deletions cut 0 bases from V and 5 bases from J, with 8 bases between. Germline loops: CDR1 SGDLS, CDR2 YYNGEE. As DNA, the CDR3 is TGTGCCAGCAGCGTAGGGACTGCTTATGGCTACACCTTC. It is translated as CASSVGTAYGYTF.

The chain joins TRBV7-2 to TRBJ2-3; 7 positions match TRBD1. V lost 5 bases, J lost 0 bases, and 5 bases stayed unmatched. Germline V gene lookup returns CDR1 SGHTA and CDR2 FQGNSA. CDR3 length: 15 amino acids. The CDR3 DNA reads as TGTGCCAGCAGCCCTCGAGGGGGCAGCACAGATACGCAGTATTTT. Amino acid sequence: CASSPRGGSTDTQYF.

This chain joins TRBV2 and TRBJ1-5, with D possibly being TRBD1 (5 bases). Germline CDR1 SNHLY, CDR2 FYNNEI. This CDR3 comprises 16 residues. V dropped 0 bases and J dropped 5 bases, with 14 bases sitting between them. The CDR3 loop reads CASSEAGRWGDQPQHF. CDR3 DNA: TGTGCCAGCAGTGAAGCGGGTAGGTGGGGGGATCAGCCCCAGCATTTT.

V and J are TRBV10-3 and TRBJ1-5; D is unresolved. Trimming shortened V by 3 bases and J by 0 bases, and 15 bases separated the two germline ends. From germline, CDR1 is ENHRY and CDR2 SYGVKD. The CDR3 totals 17 residues. CDR3 sequence (DNA): TGTGCCATCAGTGACATCGAGGGCAGCTATAGCAATCAGCCCCAGCATTTT. Translation gives CAISDIEGSYSNQPQHF.

The chain has TRBV25-1 and TRBJ1-4; maybe TRBD1 (5 bases). Trimming shortened V by 8 bases and J by 7 bases, and 17 bases separated the two germline ends. CDR1 and CDR2 from the germline V gene are MGHDK and SYGVNS. CDR3 size: 14 residues. The CDR3 DNA sequence: TGTGCCAGCCACAGTGGGGCGGTACGTGAAAAACTGTTTTTT. It yields the protein CASHSGAVREKLFF.

The rearrangement uses TRBV7-6 and TRBJ1-3; D not resolved. CDR1 is SGHVS and CDR2 is FNYEAQ in the germline V gene. The CDR3 runs 13 residues. The V end lost 5 bases, the J end lost 3 bases, and 8 bases lay between the germline ends. The chain's CDR3 is CASSEDLGNTIYF. The CDR3 DNA reads TGTGCCAGCAGCGAGGATCTTGGAAACACCATATATTTT.

V usage is TRBV15 and J usage is TRBJ1-3; the D gene is possibly TRBD1 (5 bases). The CDR3 runs to 15 residues. From germline, CDR1 is LNHNV and CDR2 YYDKDF (reference sequence). V lost 6 bases to trimming and J lost 4 bases, with 16 bases between them. CDR3 amino acids: CATSKPQGAGNTIYF. The CDR3 bases are TGTGCCACCAGTAAACCTCAGGGCGCCGGAAACACCATATATTTT.

This chain joins TRBV27 and TRBJ2-7; unclear D gene. Deletions cut 7 bases from V and 3 bases from J, with 13 bases between. Germline CDR1 MNHEY, CDR2 SMNVEV (reference sequence). This CDR3 region has 13 residues. CDR3 protein: CASKRLGVYEQYF. CDR3 sequence (DNA): TGTGCCAGCAAGAGATTAGGAGTCTACGAGCAGTACTTC.

The chain recombines TRBV2 with TRBJ2-7; 7 positions match TRBD2. Trimming at V came to 8 bases and at J to 1 base, leaving 11 bases not matched to a gene. This CDR3 has 15 residues. CDR1 and CDR2 from the germline V gene are SNHLY and FYNNEI. Here the CDR3 DNA reads TGTGCCAGCGGGTTAGCTAGCGGTTCGTCCTACGAGCAGTACTTC. The encoded protein is CASGLASGSSYEQYF.

The chain couples TRBV6-5 to TRBJ2-5; 9 nucleotides match TRBD1. The CDR3 is 13 amino acids. Germline V lookup: CDR1 MNHEY, CDR2 SVGAGI. The V and J ends lost 6 bases and 4 bases, in that order; junction bases with no gene match: 3. CDR3 nucleotide sequence: TGTGCCAGCAGCACGGACAGGGGAGAGACCCAGTACTTC. This sequence encodes CASSTDRGETQYF.

This clone was counted a single time. This chain connects TRBV29-1 to TRBJ2-1, with 8 bases fitting TRBD1. J lost 1 base, V lost 0 bases, and 5 bases had no gene match. The CDR3 is 16 amino acids. CDR1 and CDR2 (germline): SQVTM, ANQGSEA. The CDR3 DNA reads TGCAGCGTTGAAGATAACAGGGGGGCATCCTACAATGAGCAGTTCTTC. Its protein product is CSVEDNRGASYNEQFF.

This rearrangement joins TRBV4-1 to TRBJ2-7; TRBD2 matches at 13 bases. With V trimmed by 4 bases and J by 4 bases, 4 bases remained unmatched. The CDR3 length is 15 residues. Germline CDR1 and CDR2: MGHRA and YSYEKL. The CDR3 sequence is CASSLGLAGRYEQYF. The CDR3 DNA is TGCGCCAGCAGCCTGGGACTAGCGGGACGGTACGAGCAGTACTTC.

The rearrangement uses TRBV28 and TRBJ1-3, with 10 bases that match TRBD1. Germline trimming cut 6 bases from V and 2 bases from J; bases unmatched to any gene: 7. The CDR3 contains 16 residues. CDR1 MDHEN and CDR2 SYDVKM come from the germline V gene. The CDR3 loop reads CASSLYDRGPGNTIYF. In DNA form, the CDR3 reads TGTGCCAGCAGCCTATACGACAGGGGGCCTGGAAACACCATATATTTT. Supplemented by reference TRBV28 and TRBJ1-3, the full variable domain reads DVKVTQSSRYLVKRTGEKVFLECVQDMDHENMFWYRQDPGLGLRLIYFSYDVKMKEKGDIPEGYSVSREKKERFSLILESASTNQTSMYLCASSLYDRGPGNTIYFGEGSWLTVV.

This chain connects TRBV2 to TRBJ2-2, with TRBD1 matching over 10 bases. Unmatched junction bases numbered 6, after V lost 7 bases and J lost 4 bases. The CDR3 sequence is 15 residues long. Germline lookup yields CDR1 SNHLY and CDR2 FYNNEI. CDR3 nucleotide sequence: TGTGCCAGCAAGGGACAGGGGAAGGGCACCGGGGAGCTGTTTTTT. Protein product: CASKGQGKGTGELFF.

V gene TRBV28 combines with J gene TRBJ2-7; 7 positions match TRBD1. The J segment lost 3 bases and the V segment lost 8 bases, leaving 13 bases of the junction unmatched. Germline CDR1 is MDHEN and CDR2 is SYDVKM. This CDR3 region has 15 residues. CDR3 protein: CASRLKRDSHYEQYF. The CDR3 DNA reads TGTGCCAGCCGACTGAAAAGGGACAGTCACTACGAGCAGTACTTC.

This sequence joins TRBV11-2 and TRBJ2-7; D is unresolved. The CDR3 has 13 amino acids. CDR1 and CDR2 from the germline V gene are SGHAT and FQNNGV. Trimming shortened V by 1 base and J by 4 bases, and 8 bases separated the two germline ends. CDR3 sequence: CASSLATTYEQYF. CDR3 sequence (DNA): TGTGCCAGCAGCTTAGCGACAACATACGAGCAGTACTTC.

The chain uses TRBV2 and TRBJ2-7; maybe TRBD1 (6 bases). This CDR3 contains 15 residues. The germline V gene encodes CDR1 SNHLY and CDR2 FYNNEI. V was shortened by 1 base and J by 1 base, with 11 bases between the two germline ends. CDR3 in DNA: TGTGCCAGCAGTGAAGAATGGGACAAGTCCTACGAGCAGTACTTC. Protein: CASSEEWDKSYEQYF.

CDR3 DNA sequence: TGTGCCAGCACCCCGGGGGGGGGAGACGCCGGGGAGCTGTTTTTT. Amino acid sequence: CASTPGGGDAGELFF. The chain carries TRBV5-4 and TRBJ2-2, with TRBD2 identical over 8 bases. V lost 6 bases to trimming and J lost 6 bases; unmatched junction nucleotides: 10. Germline CDR1 SGHNT, CDR2 YYREEE (reference sequence). The CDR3 is made up of 15 amino acids.

The J gene is TRBJ1-1, the V gene TRBV6-6; 8 bases fit TRBD1. The CDR3 runs to 14 residues. V gave up 6 bases and J gave up 4 bases; unmatched junction bases: 7. Germline CDR1 is MNHNY and CDR2 is SVGAGI (reference sequence). The chain's CDR3 is CASSEDRESTEAFF. CDR3 coding DNA: TGTGCCAGCAGCGAGGACAGGGAGAGCACTGAAGCTTTCTTT.

The rearrangement uses TRBV7-2 and TRBJ2-2; 9 bases align to TRBD2. CDR1 is SGHTA and CDR2 is FQGNSA in the germline V gene. This CDR3 has 15 residues. J was trimmed by 7 bases and V by 3 bases; bases with no gene match: 6. The CDR3 region is CASSFAGGAIGELFF. The CDR3 DNA sequence: TGTGCCAGCAGCTTTGCGGGGGGGGCGATCGGGGAGCTGTTTTTT.

This chain connects TRBV5-1 to TRBJ2-3; possible D gene TRBD2, 5 bases. The CDR3 is 15 amino acids. Germline CDR1 reads SGHRS; CDR2 reads YFSETQ. V dropped 3 bases and J dropped 0 bases, with 11 bases sitting between them. The CDR3 region has the DNA TGCGCCAGCAGCTCGGGGATGGGGAGCACAGATACGCAGTATTTT. The encoded protein is CASSSGMGSTDTQYF.

The V gene is TRBV6-5, the J gene TRBJ2-2, with 7 bases matching TRBD2. CDR3 size: 14 residues. Germline CDR1 is MNHEY and CDR2 is SVGAGI. V shed 7 bases, J shed 7 bases, and the junction held 9 bases outside the gene matches. The CDR3 nucleotides read TGTGCCAGCACTAAACATGGGGAGGGCGGGGAGCTGTTTTTT. Its translation is CASTKHGEGGELFF.